This section outlines one TCR beta chain sequence together with its context. Germline CDR1 and CDR2: WNHNN and SYGVQD (reference sequence). CDR3 size: 13 residues. With 6 bases clipped from V and 1 base from J, the junction kept 3 bases outside the gene matches. Source study methods: For nucleated cells, counts were estimated from reference gene primer amplification. Assay: immunoSEQ multiplex PCR; the TCRdb copy retains only in-frame clones and omits some. V, J and clone size are taken as reported in that table, and D and trimming were inferred from the DNA itself. This sample carries some 40,000 clones, approximately 78% of them seen once, and the ten largest clones take 9% to 10%. The data derive from a study of blood T cell repertoires in COVID-19.

The chain is built from TRBV10-1 and TRBJ2-7; TRBD1 agrees at 7 bases. Sample: peripheral blood. This receptor was identified in a man in his 60s in a cohort sampled during active COVID-19. The CDR3 is CASSTGQSYEQYF. The CDR3, as DNA: TGCGCCAGCAGCACGGGACAGTCCTACGAGCAGTACTTC.